These 6 T cell receptor beta chains were sequenced from one sample in a study of persistence of HIV-infected CD4 T cells. Lysates of CMV-infected fibroblasts at about 10 ug/mL stimulated these cells. CD40L/CD69 double-negative CD45RO-high memory CD4+ T cells were collected. These receptors have no known antigen. Sequencing used immunoSEQ version 4 in survey mode. The table came from immunoSEQ multiplex PCR; TCRdb's copy has only in-frame clones and leaves some out. Found here are more than 30,000 clones, approximately 80% of them singletons; the top ten hold approximately 1.5%. The material was CD4+ T cells sorted from PBMCs after approximately 20-hour stimulation, obtained from a patient who received antiretroviral therapy. Receptor source: an adult man with HIV who was CMV-seropositive.

The chain combines TRBV6-5 with TRBJ1-1; D gene ambiguous. Germline assignment: CDR1 MNHEY and CDR2 SVGAGI. The V end was cut by 4 bases, the J end by 3 bases, with 12 bases between. This CDR3 has 14 amino acids. CDR3 loop: CASSSRGLDTEAFF. As DNA, the CDR3 is TGTGCCAGCAGTTCGCGGGGTTTGGACACTGAAGCTTTCTTT.

The chain uses TRBV6-2 or TRBV6-3 and TRBJ2-1; D is ambiguous. CDR1 is MNHEY, CDR2 SVGEGT, per germline. V was trimmed by 2 bases and J by 0 bases, leaving 5 bases between them. The CDR3 is made up of 14 amino acids. The CDR3 DNA reads as TGTGCCAGCAGTTACGGATCCTCCTACAATGAGCAGTTCTTC. It is translated as CASSYGSSYNEQFF.

This clone was found a few times. The rearrangement joins TRBV19 to TRBJ1-5, with D perhaps matching TRBD1 (5 bases). CDR3 length equals 17 residues. V was cut by 9 bases and J by 6 bases, with 27 bases left in between. Looked up from germline, CDR1 is LNHDA and CDR2 is SQIVND (reference sequence). CDR3: CASKGLTHRDGSQPQHF. CDR3 DNA sequence: TGTGCCAGCAAAGGGCTTACACACCGGGACGGCAGTCAGCCCCAGCATTTT.

The V and J genes are TRBV3-1 (or the pseudogene TRBV3-2) and TRBJ2-7, with D possibly being TRBD2 (5 bases). The CDR3 length is 18 residues. The V end was cut by 1 base, the J end by 3 bases, with 22 bases between. CDR1 and CDR2 (germline): LGHDT, YNNKEL (reference sequence). For the CDR3, the DNA is TGTGCCAGCAGCCAAGCAGCAGCGCGCAGGACTTTATACTACGAGCAGTACTTC. Its translation: CASSQAAARRTLYYEQYF.

The V and J genes are TRBV13 and TRBJ1-4; 8 bases align to TRBD1. V was pared by 4 bases and J by 8 bases, with 6 bases of the junction left unmatched. Germline CDR1 PRHDT, CDR2 FYEKMQ (reference sequence). The CDR3 spans 14 residues. The CDR3 region is CASSSTGGEEKLFF. The CDR3 bases are TGTGCCAGCAGCTCTACAGGGGGAGAAGAAAAACTGTTTTTT. The full variable domain, with the rest looked up from reference TRBV13 and TRBJ1-4, is AAGVIQSPRHLIKEKRETATLKCYPIPRHDTVYWYQQGPGQDPQFLISFYEKMQSDKGSIPDRFSAQQFSDYHSELNMSSLELGDSALYFCASSSTGGEEKLFFGSGTQLSVL.

The chain links TRBV5-1 to TRBJ2-3; 12 positions match TRBD2. The CDR3 sequence is 19 residues long. Trimming at V came to 4 bases and at J to 2 bases, leaving 14 bases not matched to a gene. Germline-derived CDR1 and CDR2 are SGHRS and YFSETQ. The CDR3 DNA reads as TGCGCCAGCAGCCACGGACTAGCGGGGACTGCGGGAAACACAGATACGCAGTATTTT. Amino acid sequence: CASSHGLAGTAGNTDTQYF.